This is a list of T cell receptor beta chains from one sample in a study of human thymus T cells. The assay was immunoSEQ multiplex PCR, and TCRdb's table has in-frame clones only and misses some. The sample lists 65,000 to 90,000 clones; 85% to 95% were seen once. The sample taken for sequencing was thymus tissue. The receptors here all came from a girl less than two years old with a congenital heart defect but otherwise immunologically healthy. Each CDR3 is given with its conserved first and last residue. Fields, in order: V gene, D gene, J gene, clone size, CDR3 DNA, CDR3 protein. A D gene is named only where the DNA matches it firmly. Size is stated for part of the rows, as once, few or many counts, or as a class when the clone is expanded.

TRBV4-1	NA	TRBJ2-1	NA	TGCGCCAGCAGCCAAGAGGGCTGCCGGGAGTTTAACAATGAGCAGTTCTTC	CASSQEGCREFNNEQFF
TRBV20-1	TRBD2	TRBJ2-1	NA	TGCAGTGCTAGAGACGAGCGGGATGGGTTCTTC	CSARDERDGFF
TRBV11-1	NA	TRBJ2-1	once	TGTGCCAGCAGCTTAGGCCGGGAGATCGCCTACAATGAGCAGTTCTTC	CASSLGREIAYNEQFF
TRBV6-1	TRBD1	TRBJ2-5	NA	TGTGCCAGCTTGGGACAGGGAAGCGGTCAAGAGACCCAGTACTTC	CASLGQGSGQETQYF
TRBV4-1	TRBD2	TRBJ2-1	NA	TGCGCCAGCAGCCAAGTAATGGGACTAGCGGGAGTGAATGAGCAGTTCTTC	CASSQVMGLAGVNEQFF
TRBV14	NA	TRBJ2-7	once	TGTGCCAGCAGCCAACAGGGGTCAGGGGTCCCCCCTGGGGGTTTTTTCTACGAGCAGTACTTC	CASSQQGSGVPPGGFFYEQYF
TRBV15	TRBD1	TRBJ1-1	NA	TGTGCCACCAGCAGAGACCTCGATTGGGGTCGACAGGGTGAAGCTTTCTTT	CATSRDLDWGRQGEAFF
TRBV9	TRBD1	TRBJ2-1	NA	TGTGCCAGCAGCGCTGGGACAGGGGGCAATGAGCAGTTCTTC	CASSAGTGGNEQFF
TRBV5-1	NA	TRBJ1-1	NA	TGCGCCAGCAGCTTGGCCGAGGCAGAAATGAACACTGAAGCTTTCTTT	CASSLAEAEMNTEAFF
TRBV7-9	TRBD1	TRBJ1-4	NA	TGTGCCAGCAGCCAAGGACAGGGAGGTTGGTCTAATGAAAAACTGTTTTTT	CASSQGQGGWSNEKLFF
TRBV18	TRBD1	TRBJ2-7	NA	TGTGCCAGCTCACCAGGGACGGGACAGGCCCGCTACGAGCAGTACTTC	CASSPGTGQARYEQYF
TRBV7-2	TRBD1	TRBJ2-2	once	TGTGCCAGCAGGTCCACAGGGGGCCCCGGGGAGCTGTTTTTT	CASRSTGGPGELFF
TRBV5-4	NA	TRBJ2-1	NA	TGTGCCAGCAGCTTGGCTGGGACCGAGAATGAGCAGTTCTTC	CASSLAGTENEQFF
TRBV28	NA	TRBJ2-7	once	TGTGCCAGCAGTTTACGGCCTCTCGAGCAGTACTTC	CASSLRPLEQYF
TRBV7-2	NA	TRBJ2-1	once	TGTGCCAGCAGCCCCTCCCCATTTCTCGAGCAGTTCTTC	CASSPSPFLEQFF
TRBV15	TRBD1	TRBJ2-1	NA	TGTGCCACCAGTCCCGGGACAGGGGGCCCCAGGAGCTCCTACAATGAGCAGTTCTTC	CATSPGTGGPRSSYNEQFF
TRBV7-9	NA	TRBJ2-2	NA	TGTGCCAGCAGCAGGACGGGCAACACCGGGGAGCTGTTTTTT	CASSRTGNTGELFF
TRBV7-2	TRBD2	TRBJ2-1	NA	TGTGCCAGCAGCTTAGAACTAGCGGGGAGTGAGCAGTTCTTC	CASSLELAGSEQFF